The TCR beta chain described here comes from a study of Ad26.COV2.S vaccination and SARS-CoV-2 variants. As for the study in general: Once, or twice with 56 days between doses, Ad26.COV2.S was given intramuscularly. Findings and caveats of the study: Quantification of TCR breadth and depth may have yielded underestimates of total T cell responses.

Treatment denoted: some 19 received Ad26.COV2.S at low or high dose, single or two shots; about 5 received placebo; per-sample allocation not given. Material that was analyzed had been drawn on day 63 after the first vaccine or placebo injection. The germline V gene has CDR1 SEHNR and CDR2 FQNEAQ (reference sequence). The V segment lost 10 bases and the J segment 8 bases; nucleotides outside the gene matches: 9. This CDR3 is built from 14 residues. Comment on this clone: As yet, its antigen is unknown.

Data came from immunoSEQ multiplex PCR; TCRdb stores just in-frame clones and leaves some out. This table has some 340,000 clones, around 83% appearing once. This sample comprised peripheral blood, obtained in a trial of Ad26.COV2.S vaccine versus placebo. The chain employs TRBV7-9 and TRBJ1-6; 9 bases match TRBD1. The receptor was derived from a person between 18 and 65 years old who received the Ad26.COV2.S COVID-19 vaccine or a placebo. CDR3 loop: CAIQPGTGHSPLHF. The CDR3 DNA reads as TGTGCCATCCAACCAGGGACAGGGCATTCACCCCTCCACTTT. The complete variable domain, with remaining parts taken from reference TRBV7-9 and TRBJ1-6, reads DTGVSQNPRHKITKRGQNVTFRCDPISEHNRLYWYRQTLGQGPEFLTYFQNEAQLEKSRLLSDRFSAERPKGSFSTLEIQRTEQGDSAMYLCAIQPGTGHSPLHFGNGTRLTVT.